What follows are 25 T cell receptor beta chains derived from one specimen sequenced in a study of shared clonotypes between healthy human individuals. Some clones are missing from TCRdb's copy, which holds only in-frame ones; the method was immunoSEQ multiplex PCR. The sample gives about 490,000 clones, about 72% of which show up once; more than 10% is in the top ten. Material for sequencing was PBMCs. These receptors came from a woman aged 35 to 49 in good health. Some clones in this sample may be carry-over from other donors' samples.

The CDR3 protein is CAISDPTGQTNTGELFF. The CDR3 nucleotides are TGTGCCATCAGTGACCCGACCGGACAAACCAACACCGGGGAGCTGTTTTTT. The chain joins TRBV10-3 to TRBJ2-2, with D possibly TRBD1 on 5 matching bases. V was trimmed by 3 bases and J by 2 bases, leaving 16 bases between them. In germline, CDR1 is ENHRY, CDR2 SYGVKD. CDR3 size: 17 residues.

V usage is TRBV10-2 and J usage is TRBJ2-7; D remains ambiguous. The germline CDR1 and CDR2 sequences are WSHSY and SAAADI. This CDR3 spans 14 amino acids. The V gene lost 3 bases and the J gene lost 0 bases, with 9 bases spanning the gap. The CDR3 reads CASSDRRRSYEQYF. The CDR3, as DNA: TGCGCCAGCAGTGACCGGCGACGCTCCTACGAGCAGTACTTC.

The rearrangement joins TRBV5-4 to TRBJ2-7; D is undetermined. CDR3 size: 13 residues. Looked up from germline, CDR1 is SGHNT and CDR2 is YYREEE (reference sequence). Trimming took off 2 bases at V and 3 bases at J, with 9 bases between the two ends. The CDR3 DNA reads TGTGCCAGCAGCTTCGGCAAGTTCTACGAGCAGTACTTC. Residues: CASSFGKFYEQYF.

CDR3 nucleotides: TGTGCCAGCTCACCCGACAGGGCTAATCAGCCCCAGCATTTT. It codes for CASSPDRANQPQHF. The chain joins TRBV18 to TRBJ1-5; 7 bases map to TRBD1. Losses at the gene ends were 3 bases for V and 4 bases for J; bases not matched to a gene: 3. The germline gives CDR1 KGHSH, CDR2 LQKENI. There are 14 residues in the CDR3.

This chain connects TRBV28 to TRBJ2-1, with 9 bases identical to TRBD2. The CDR3 is 17 amino acids. Trimming removed 1 base from V and 6 bases from J; junction bases left unmatched: 10. The germline V gene encodes CDR1 MDHEN and CDR2 SYDVKM. CDR3 in DNA: TGTGCCAGCAGTTTATCTAAAGGGACTAGCCCCTTCAATGAGCAGTTCTTC. It translates to CASSLSKGTSPFNEQFF.

The chain is built from TRBV2 and TRBJ1-5; D is unclear. Trimming removed 1 base at V and 0 bases at J, with 4 bases between. The germline V gene encodes CDR1 SNHLY and CDR2 FYNNEI. The CDR3 contains 14 residues. CDR3 nucleotide sequence: TGTGCCAGCAGTGAAGGACCTAGCAATCAGCCCCAGCATTTT. Encoded protein: CASSEGPSNQPQHF.

The J gene is TRBJ1-5, the V gene TRBV20-1; D remains unclear. CDR1 DFQATT and CDR2 SNEGSKA come from the germline V gene (reference sequence). The CDR3 has 10 residues. The V end was cut by 6 bases, the J end by 8 bases, with 8 bases between. This chain's CDR3 is CSAGDEPQHF. The CDR3 nucleotides read TGCAGTGCGGGCGATGAGCCCCAGCATTTT.

The V and J genes are TRBV25-1 and TRBJ1-5, with 9 bases matching TRBD1. Losses at the gene ends were 5 bases for V and 5 bases for J; bases not matched to a gene: 4. Per the germline V gene, CDR1 is MGHDK and CDR2 is SYGVNS. The CDR3 totals 14 residues. The CDR3 DNA sequence: TGTGCCAGCAGTCGGGACAGGGCGGATCAGCCCCAGCATTTT. Protein: CASSRDRADQPQHF.

The chain recombines TRBV5-1 with TRBJ2-2, with TRBD1 matching over 9 bases. V lost 0 bases, J lost 11 bases, and 8 bases stayed unmatched. Looked up from germline, CDR1 is SGHRS and CDR2 is YFSETQ. The CDR3 extends over 15 amino acids. CDR3 nucleotides: TGCGCCAGCAGCTTGGCTGGACAGGGGTTTGGCGAGCTGTTTTTT. It specifies CASSLAGQGFGELFF.

This clone has just one count. V is TRBV7-2 and J is TRBJ1-1; TRBD1 matches at 8 bases. The ends lost 5 bases at V and 10 bases at J; junction bases unmatched: 12. The CDR3 is 14 amino acids. Germline V gene lookup returns CDR1 SGHTA and CDR2 FQGNSA. The CDR3 DNA sequence: TGTGCCAGCAGCCCGAGACAGGGGCGGAACGGAGCTTTCTTT. Encoded protein: CASSPRQGRNGAFF.

The V call is TRBV5-1, the J call TRBJ1-3; D remains unclear. The germline V gene has CDR1 SGHRS and CDR2 YFSETQ. The CDR3 spans 13 residues. The V gene lost 4 bases and the J gene lost 4 bases, with 9 bases spanning the gap. The CDR3 is CASSPQGGNTIYF. DNA of the CDR3: TGCGCCAGCAGCCCCCAAGGGGGAAACACCATATATTTT.

The chain uses TRBV27 and TRBJ2-3; 7 bases are a match to TRBD2. The germline CDR1 and CDR2 sequences are MNHEY and SMNVEV (reference sequence). This CDR3 has 15 amino acids. Trimming took 7 bases from V and 3 from J; bases not matched to a gene: 10. CDR3 region: CASTPRDYRTDTQYF. The CDR3 coding sequence is TGTGCCAGCACCCCCCGGGACTACCGAACAGATACGCAGTATTTT.

J is TRBJ2-1 and V is TRBV28, with D unresolved. The length of the CDR3 is 13 residues. Germline CDR1 is MDHEN and CDR2 is SYDVKM. Trimming stripped 2 bases from V and 9 bases from J, with 11 bases between. The CDR3 DNA reads as TGTGCCAGCAGTTTAGGGCAAGCAATTGAGCAGTTCTTC. Its translation is CASSLGQAIEQFF. Looking up the rest from reference TRBV28 and TRBJ2-1 gives the full variable domain: DVKVTQSSRYLVKRTGEKVFLECVQDMDHENMFWYRQDPGLGLRLIYFSYDVKMKEKGDIPEGYSVSREKKERFSLILESASTNQTSMYLCASSLGQAIEQFFGPGTRLTVL.

The J gene is TRBJ2-1, the V gene TRBV2, with 11 bases aligning to TRBD2. Germline V CDR1 and CDR2: SNHLY, FYNNEI. J gave up 5 bases and V 4 bases, and 4 bases lay outside the gene matches. CDR3 length: 15 amino acids. The DNA of the CDR3 is TGTGCCAGCAGTGGAAATAGCGGGAGGGACAATGAGCAGTTCTTC. This encodes CASSGNSGRDNEQFF.

Points on this clone: Germline and junction disagree at one end, which may indicate a read error. This sequence joins TRBV30 and TRBJ2-7; D call uncertain. The length of the CDR3 is 14 residues. Germline assignment: CDR1 GTSNPN and CDR2 SVGIG (reference sequence). CDR3 bases: TGTGTCTGGAGTGGGGTTTTGTCCCTCTACGAGCAGTACTTC. This gives the protein CVWSGVLSLYEQYF.

This clone was recorded once. The chain couples TRBV7-8 to TRBJ1-1, with TRBD1 matching 7 bases. The V gene end was trimmed by 3 bases and the J gene end by 1 base; junction bases not matched to a gene: 14. Germline CDR1 reads SGHVS; CDR2 reads FQNEAQ. The CDR3 contains 18 residues. CDR3 coding DNA: TGTGCCAGCAGCTTCTCAATTACCGGGACAGTTAGGAACACTGAAGCTTTCTTT. Translated, it gives CASSFSITGTVRNTEAFF.

V gene TRBV5-5 combines with J gene TRBJ2-1; 8 bases fit TRBD1. Unmatched junction bases numbered 3, after V lost 4 bases and J lost 3 bases. CDR3 length: 14 amino acids. Germline loops: CDR1 SGHKS, CDR2 YYEKEE (reference sequence). The CDR3: CASSRGQGYNEQFF. CDR3 DNA: TGTGCCAGCAGCCGTGGACAGGGCTACAATGAGCAGTTCTTC. The whole variable domain, filled in from reference TRBV5-5 and TRBJ2-1, reads DAGVTQSPTHLIKTRGQQVTLRCSPISGHKSVSWYQQVLGQGPQFIFQYYEKEERGRGNFPDRFSARQFPNYSSELNVNALLLGDSALYLCASSRGQGYNEQFFGPGTRLTVL.

In DNA, the CDR3 is TGTGCCAGCAGCTCCGGACAGGCTCGGGGAAAACTGTTTTTT. Encoded protein: CASSSGQARGKLFF. The chain recombines TRBV13 with TRBJ1-4; 7 bases agree with TRBD1. Germline assignment: CDR1 PRHDT and CDR2 FYEKMQ (reference sequence). The CDR3 covers 14 residues. V trimming: 4 bases; J trimming: 10 bases; junction bases outside the gene matches: 9.

The chain couples TRBV11-2 to TRBJ2-3; 7 positions match TRBD2. CDR1 SGHAT and CDR2 FQNNGV come from the germline V gene. The CDR3 covers 16 residues. V dropped 4 bases and J dropped 0; count of bases not matched to a gene: 7. CDR3 nucleotide sequence: TGTGCCAGCAGCTGGGGTGGTAGCGGGAGCACAGATACGCAGTATTTT. It specifies CASSWGGSGSTDTQYF.

V gene TRBV28 combines with J gene TRBJ1-1; D call uncertain. The germline V gene has CDR1 MDHEN and CDR2 SYDVKM. The CDR3 has 12 residues. The ends were cut back, 7 bases at V and 6 bases at J, with 12 bases in the middle. The DNA for the CDR3 is TGTGCCAGCACAACAGACTTAGCTGAAGCTTTCTTT. Its protein is CASTTDLAEAFF.

The V and J genes are TRBV5-1 and TRBJ1-2; perhaps TRBD1 as D (5 bases). Trimming took off 1 base at V and 3 bases at J, with 19 bases between the two ends. Per germline, CDR1 SGHRS and CDR2 YFSETQ. This CDR3 has 17 amino acids. CDR3 sequence (DNA): TGCGCCAGCAGCTTGTGGGGCGGCACTTTTCAGGACTATGGCTACACCTTC. Residues: CASSLWGGTFQDYGYTF. The variable domain in full, with the rest retrieved from reference TRBV5-1 and TRBJ1-2, is KAGVTQTPRYLIKTRGQQVTLSCSPISGHRSVSWYQQTPGQGLQFLFEYFSETQRNKGNFPGRFSGRQFSNSRSEMNVSTLELGDSALYLCASSLWGGTFQDYGYTFGSGTRLTVV.

This chain connects TRBV7-9 to TRBJ2-7, with 11 bases identical to TRBD2. With V trimmed by 5 bases and J by 2 bases, 5 bases remained unmatched. CDR3 length: 15 amino acids. Germline V gene lookup returns CDR1 SEHNR and CDR2 FQNEAQ (reference sequence). CDR3 in DNA: TGTGCCAGCAGCGAACTAGCGGGAGTTCCCTACGAGCAGTACTTC. Translated, it gives CASSELAGVPYEQYF.

The rearrangement joins TRBV29-1 to TRBJ1-2; TRBD1 matches 7 bases. Germline CDR1 is SQVTM and CDR2 is ANQGSEA. The CDR3 is made up of 13 amino acids. V lost 4 bases to trimming and J lost 3 bases; unmatched junction nucleotides: 5. Here the CDR3 reads CSVGDTGDYGYTF. As DNA, the CDR3 is TGCAGCGTTGGGGATACAGGGGACTATGGCTACACCTTC.

The chain is built from TRBV6-4 and TRBJ2-1, with 8 bases that match TRBD2. Germline V gene sequence: CDR1 MRHNA, CDR2 SNTAGT. V trimming: 6 bases; J trimming: 9 bases; junction bases outside the gene matches: 16. This CDR3 region has 16 residues. The CDR3 nucleotides read TGTGCCAGCAGGGGTTTGACTAGCGACCTCGTACTTGAGCAGTTCTTC. Translating it yields CASRGLTSDLVLEQFF.

This clone appeared a few times. The chain recombines TRBV28 with TRBJ1-5; TRBD1 matches at 8 bases. The CDR3 runs to 14 residues. V trimming: 9 bases; J trimming: 3 bases; junction bases outside the gene matches: 7. Germline values: CDR1 MDHEN, CDR2 SYDVKM. The DNA for the CDR3 is TGTGCCAGTCGAGAACAGGGGGACAATCAGCCCCAGCATTTT. Translated, it gives CASREQGDNQPQHF.